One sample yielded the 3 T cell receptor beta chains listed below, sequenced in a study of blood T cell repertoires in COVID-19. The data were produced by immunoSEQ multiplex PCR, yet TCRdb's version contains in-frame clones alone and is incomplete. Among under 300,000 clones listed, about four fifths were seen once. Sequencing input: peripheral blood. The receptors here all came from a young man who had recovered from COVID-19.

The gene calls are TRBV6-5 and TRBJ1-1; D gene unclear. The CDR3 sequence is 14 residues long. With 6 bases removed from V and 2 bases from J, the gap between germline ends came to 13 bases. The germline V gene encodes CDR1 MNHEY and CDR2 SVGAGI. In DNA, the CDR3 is TGTGCCAGCAGCGATCCGGGGAGAAACACTGAAGCTTTCTTT. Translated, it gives CASSDPGRNTEAFF.

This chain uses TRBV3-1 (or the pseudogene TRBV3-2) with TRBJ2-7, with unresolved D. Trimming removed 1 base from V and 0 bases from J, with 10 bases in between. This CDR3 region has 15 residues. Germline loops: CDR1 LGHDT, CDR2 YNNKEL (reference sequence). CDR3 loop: CASSQGQINSYEQYF. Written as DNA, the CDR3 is TGTGCCAGCAGCCAAGGGCAGATCAACTCCTACGAGCAGTACTTC.

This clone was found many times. CDR3 region: CASRFTGTGDQPQHF. The CDR3 bases are TGTGCCAGCAGATTTACCGGGACAGGGGATCAGCCCCAGCATTTT. The chain carries TRBV28 and TRBJ1-5; 10 bases match TRBD1. In germline, CDR1 is MDHEN, CDR2 SYDVKM. The CDR3 extends over 15 amino acids. Germline trimming cut 6 bases from V and 5 bases from J; bases unmatched to any gene: 7.